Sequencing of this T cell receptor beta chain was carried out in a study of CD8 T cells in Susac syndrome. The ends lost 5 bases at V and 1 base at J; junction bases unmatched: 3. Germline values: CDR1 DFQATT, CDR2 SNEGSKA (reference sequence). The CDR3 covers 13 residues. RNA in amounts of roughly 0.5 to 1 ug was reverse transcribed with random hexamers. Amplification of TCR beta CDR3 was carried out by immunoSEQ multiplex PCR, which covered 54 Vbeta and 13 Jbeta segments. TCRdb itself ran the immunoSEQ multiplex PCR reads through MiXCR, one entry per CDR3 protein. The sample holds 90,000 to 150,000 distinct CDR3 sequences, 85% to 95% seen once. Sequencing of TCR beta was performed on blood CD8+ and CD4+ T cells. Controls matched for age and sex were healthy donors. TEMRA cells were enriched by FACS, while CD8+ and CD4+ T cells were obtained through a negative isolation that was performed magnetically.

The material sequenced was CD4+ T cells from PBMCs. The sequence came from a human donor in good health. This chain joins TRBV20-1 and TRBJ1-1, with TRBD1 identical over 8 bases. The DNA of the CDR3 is TGCAGTGCTGGACAGGGTAAGAACACTGAAGCTTTCTTT. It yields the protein CSAGQGKNTEAFF.